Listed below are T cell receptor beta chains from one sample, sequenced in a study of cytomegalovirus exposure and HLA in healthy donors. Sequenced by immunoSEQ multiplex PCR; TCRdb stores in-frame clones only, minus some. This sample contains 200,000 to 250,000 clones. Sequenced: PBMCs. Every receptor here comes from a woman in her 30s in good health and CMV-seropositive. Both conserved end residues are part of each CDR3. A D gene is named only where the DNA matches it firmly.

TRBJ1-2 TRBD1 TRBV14 TGTGCCAGCAGCCAAGGATTCGGACAGGGGTTCTATGGCTACACCTTC CASSQGFGQGFYGYTF
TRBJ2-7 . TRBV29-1 TGCAGCGTTGAAGAGGGGACTCTTCCCTACGAGCAGTACTTC CSVEEGTLPYEQYF
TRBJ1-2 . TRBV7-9 TGTGCCAGCCCGCAGGGCAACGATGGCTACACCTTC CASPQGNDGYTF
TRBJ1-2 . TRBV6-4 TGTGCCAGCAGTGGTGGTCAGAACTATGGCTACACCTTC CASSGGQNYGYTF
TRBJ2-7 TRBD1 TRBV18 TGTGCCAGCTCACCACCAGGACAGGGGGCCAACGAGCAGTACTTC CASSPPGQGANEQYF
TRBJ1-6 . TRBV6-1 TGTGCCAGTGGGACAAGTATCCACTTT CASGTSIHF
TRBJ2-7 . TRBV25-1 TGTGCCAGCAGTTCCCCCCGACAATATCCCTACGAGCAGTACTTC CASSSPRQYPYEQYF
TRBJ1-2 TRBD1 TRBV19 TGTGCCAGTAGTGTTCGACAGGGCCTCTCAGGAAACTATGGCTACACCTTC CASSVRQGLSGNYGYTF
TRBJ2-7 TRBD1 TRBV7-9 TGTGCCAGCAGCTTAGCTTTGGGACAGGGGACAGGGGAGCAGTACTTC CASSLALGQGTGEQYF
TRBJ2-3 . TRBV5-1 TGCGCCAGCAGCTGGGCCACAGATACGCAGTATTTT CASSWATDTQYF
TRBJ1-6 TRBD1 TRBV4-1 TGCGCCAGCAGCCAAGATCCTGGGACAGGGGGGTTTCCCCTCCACTTT CASSQDPGTGGFPLHF
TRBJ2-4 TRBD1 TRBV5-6 TGTGCCAGCAGCTCGACAGGGGTCAAAAACATTCAGTACTTC CASSSTGVKNIQYF
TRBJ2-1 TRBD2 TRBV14 TGTGCCAGCAGCCAAATAGCGGGGAATCAGCAGTTCTTC CASSQIAGNQQFF
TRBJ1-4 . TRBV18 TGTGCCAGCTCACCCCTTACCGGACAGTCTAATGAAAAACTGTTTTTT CASSPLTGQSNEKLFF
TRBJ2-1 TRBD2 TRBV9 TGTGCCAGCAGCGTTGCGGGAGCGGGGTACAATGAGCAGTTCTTC CASSVAGAGYNEQFF
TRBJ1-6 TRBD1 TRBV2 TGTGCCAGTTTAGACAGGGGCTCTCTGAATTCACCCCTCCACTTT CASLDRGSLNSPLHF
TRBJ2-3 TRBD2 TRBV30 TGTGCCTGGAGTGTAAGGCTAGCGGGGTCAGATACGCAGTATTTT CAWSVRLAGSDTQYF
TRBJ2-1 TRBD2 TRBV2 TGTGCCAGCAGTGACGGCGGGGGAACCTACTACAATGAGCAGTTCTTC CASSDGGGTYYNEQFF
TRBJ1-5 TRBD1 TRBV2 TGTGCCAGCACCGTTGACAGGGTGGGTCAGCCCCAGCATTTT CASTVDRVGQPQHF
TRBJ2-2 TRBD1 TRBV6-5 TGTGCCAGCAACAGACAGGGTGCGATCGCCGGGGAGCTGTTTTTT CASNRQGAIAGELFF
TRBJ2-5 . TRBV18 TGTGCCAGCTCACCTTCGGACAGAGGGACGGAGACCCAGTACTTC CASSPSDRGTETQYF
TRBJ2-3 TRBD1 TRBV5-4 TGTGCCAGCAGCTTGGCGGGGAGACAGGGCACTAGCACAGATACGCAGTATTTT CASSLAGRQGTSTDTQYF
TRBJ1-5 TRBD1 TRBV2 TGTGCCAGCAGTCAGGGGGAAAGCAAGAATCAGCCCCAGCATTTT CASSQGESKNQPQHF
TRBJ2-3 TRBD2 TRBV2 TGTGCCAGCAGCGGGACTAGCGGGAGGGCAGATACGCAGTATTTT CASSGTSGRADTQYF
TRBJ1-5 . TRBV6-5 TGTGCCAGCAGTTACCGGAGGATGGCATCGCAGCATTTT CASSYRRMASQHF
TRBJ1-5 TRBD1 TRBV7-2 TGTGCCAGCAGCTGGACAGGGGATCAGCCCCAGCATTTT CASSWTGDQPQHF
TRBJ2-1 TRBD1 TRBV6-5 TGTGCCAGCAGTTCCCAGGGGGTCTACAATGAGCAGTTCTTC CASSSQGVYNEQFF
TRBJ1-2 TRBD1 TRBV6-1 TGTGCCAGCAGTGAATCGGGACAGGGGACTTATGGCTACACCTTC CASSESGQGTYGYTF
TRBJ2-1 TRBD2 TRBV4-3 TGCGCCAGCAGCCAAGGTTATCATACCGGGACTAGCGTCAATGAGCAGTTCTTC CASSQGYHTGTSVNEQFF
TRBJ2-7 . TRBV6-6 TGTGCCAGCAGGAGTGTCGGGCAGGGCTACGAGCAGTACTTC CASRSVGQGYEQYF
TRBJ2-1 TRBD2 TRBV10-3 TGTGCCATCAGTGACCTTAGCGGGAGGGCCACGGATGAGCAGTTCTTC CAISDLSGRATDEQFF
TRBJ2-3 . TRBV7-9 TGTGCCAGCAGCTTGGACTGGCCAGATACGCAGTATTTT CASSLDWPDTQYF
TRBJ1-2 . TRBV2 TGTGCCAGCAGGTACGACAGTGGCTACACCTTC CASRYDSGYTF
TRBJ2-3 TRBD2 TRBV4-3 TGCGCCAGCAGCCTCGGACTAGCAGGAGATACGCAGTATTTT CASSLGLAGDTQYF
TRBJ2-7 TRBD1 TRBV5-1 TGCGCCAGCAGCTTCCCGGGACAGACAACCTACGAGCAGTACTTC CASSFPGQTTYEQYF
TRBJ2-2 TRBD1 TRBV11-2 TGTGCCAGCAGCCTACAGGGGGAGGAGCTGTTTTTT CASSLQGEELFF
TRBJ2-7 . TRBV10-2 TGCGCCAGCAGTGGGGAGTTAGCGCTCTCCTACGAGCAGTACTTC CASSGELALSYEQYF
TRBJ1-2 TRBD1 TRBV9 TGTGCCAGCTTAGGACAGGGCTATGGCTACACCTTC CASLGQGYGYTF
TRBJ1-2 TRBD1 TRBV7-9 TGTGCCAGCAGCTCTCGGCCAGGACAGGGGCCCAACTATGGCTACACCTTC CASSSRPGQGPNYGYTF
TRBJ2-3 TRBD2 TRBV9 TGTGCCAGCAGTGTTACTGGGGGGGGAAACACAGATACGCAGTATTTT CASSVTGGGNTDTQYF
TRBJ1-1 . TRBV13 TGTGCCAGCAGCTGGGGACTCAGGAACACTGAAGCTTTCTTT CASSWGLRNTEAFF
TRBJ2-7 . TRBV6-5 TGTGCCAGCAGTTACTCCCTCAGCGGTCCCTACGAGCAGTACTTC CASSYSLSGPYEQYF
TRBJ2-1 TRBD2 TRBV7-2 TGTGCCAGCAGCCCGGGAGGGGGCAATGAGCAGTTCTTC CASSPGGGNEQFF
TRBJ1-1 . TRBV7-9 TGTGCCAGCAGTCCCCAGGAGGGCACTGAAGCTTTCTTT CASSPQEGTEAFF
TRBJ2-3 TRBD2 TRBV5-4 TGTGCCAGCAGCTCATCGGGGGGAGGTCCGGTTAATACGCAGTATTTT CASSSSGGGPVNTQYF
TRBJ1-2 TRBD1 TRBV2 TGTGCCAGCAGATCGACAGGGGCGTCGGGCATATATGGCTACACCTTC CASRSTGASGIYGYTF
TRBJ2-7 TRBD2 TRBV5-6 TGTGCCAGCAGCACGGGGGGGGAGGTCAGCGAGCAGTACTTC CASSTGGEVSEQYF
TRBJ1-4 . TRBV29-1 TGCAGCGTTGAAAAGGCTCGCGGTGAAAAACTGTTTTTT CSVEKARGEKLFF
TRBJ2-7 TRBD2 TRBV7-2 TGTGCCAGCAGCTCAACACCGGGACTAGCGGGAGTGGGGGAGCAGTACTTC CASSSTPGLAGVGEQYF
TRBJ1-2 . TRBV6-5 TGTGCCAGCAGCTTAACGGGACACATCTACACCTTC CASSLTGHIYTF
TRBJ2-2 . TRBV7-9 TGTGCCAGCAGCTTAGTCGGCGGGACGGTCACCGGGAAGCTGTTTTTT CASSLVGGTVTGKLFF
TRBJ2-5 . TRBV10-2 TGCGCCAGTGGGACTGGGGAGACCCAGTACTTC CASGTGETQYF
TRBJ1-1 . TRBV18 TGTGCCAGCTCACCACCCCAACCCCGGGGTCAGAACACTGAAGCTTTCTTT CASSPPQPRGQNTEAFF